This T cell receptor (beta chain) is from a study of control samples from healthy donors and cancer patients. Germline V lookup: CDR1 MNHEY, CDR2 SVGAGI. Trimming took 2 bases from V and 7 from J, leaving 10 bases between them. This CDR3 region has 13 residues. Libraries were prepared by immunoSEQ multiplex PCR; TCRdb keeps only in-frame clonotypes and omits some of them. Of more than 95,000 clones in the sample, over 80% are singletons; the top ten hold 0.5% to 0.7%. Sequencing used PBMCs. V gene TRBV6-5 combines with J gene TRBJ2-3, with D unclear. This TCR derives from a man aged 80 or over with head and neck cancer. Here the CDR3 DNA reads TGTGCCAGCAGTTACAGGGCCGAGTATACGCAGTATTTT. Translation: CASSYRAEYTQYF.